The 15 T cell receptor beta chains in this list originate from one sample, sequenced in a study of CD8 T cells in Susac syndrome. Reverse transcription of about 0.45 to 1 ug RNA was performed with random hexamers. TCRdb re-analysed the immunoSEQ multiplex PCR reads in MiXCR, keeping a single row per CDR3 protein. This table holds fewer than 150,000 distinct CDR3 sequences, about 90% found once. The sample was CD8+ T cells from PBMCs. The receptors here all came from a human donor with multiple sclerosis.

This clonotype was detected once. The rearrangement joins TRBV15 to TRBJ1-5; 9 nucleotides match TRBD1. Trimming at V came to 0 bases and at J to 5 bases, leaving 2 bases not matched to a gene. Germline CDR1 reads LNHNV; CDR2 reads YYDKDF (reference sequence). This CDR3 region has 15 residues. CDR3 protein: CATSRETGGDQPQHF. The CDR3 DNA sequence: TGTGCCACCAGCAGAGAGACAGGGGGTGATCAGCCCCAGCATTTT.

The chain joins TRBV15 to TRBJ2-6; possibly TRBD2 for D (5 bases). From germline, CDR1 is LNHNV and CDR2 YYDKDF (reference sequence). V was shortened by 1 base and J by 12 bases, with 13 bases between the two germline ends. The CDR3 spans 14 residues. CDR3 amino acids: CATSRVGLSGVLTF. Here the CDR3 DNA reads TGTGCCACCAGCAGAGTTGGACTCTCAGGCGTCCTGACTTTC.

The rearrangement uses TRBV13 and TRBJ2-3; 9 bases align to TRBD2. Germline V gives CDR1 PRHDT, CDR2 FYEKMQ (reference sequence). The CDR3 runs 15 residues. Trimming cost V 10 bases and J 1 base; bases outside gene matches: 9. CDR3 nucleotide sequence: TGTGCCACCAAGCGGGGGGCGGATGGCACAGATACGCAGTATTTT. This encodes CATKRGADGTDTQYF. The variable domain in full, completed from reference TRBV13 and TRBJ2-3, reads AAGVIQSPRHLIKEKRETATLKCYPIPRHDTVYWYQQGPGQDPQFLISFYEKMQSDKGSIPDRFSAQQFSDYHSELNMSSLELGDSALYFCATKRGADGTDTQYFGPGTRLTVL.

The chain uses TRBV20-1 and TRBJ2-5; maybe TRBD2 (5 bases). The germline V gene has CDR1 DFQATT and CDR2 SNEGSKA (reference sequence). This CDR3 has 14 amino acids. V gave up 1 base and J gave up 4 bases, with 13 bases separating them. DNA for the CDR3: TGCAGTGCTAGAGCCCCGGGCGGAGGAGAGACCCAGTACTTC. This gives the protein CSARAPGGGETQYF.

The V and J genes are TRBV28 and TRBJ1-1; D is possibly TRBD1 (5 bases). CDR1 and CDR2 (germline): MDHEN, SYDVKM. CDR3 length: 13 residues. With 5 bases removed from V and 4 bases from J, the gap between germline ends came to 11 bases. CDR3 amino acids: CASSLVGGTEAFF. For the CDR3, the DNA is TGTGCCAGCAGTCTTGTGGGGGGCACTGAAGCTTTCTTT.

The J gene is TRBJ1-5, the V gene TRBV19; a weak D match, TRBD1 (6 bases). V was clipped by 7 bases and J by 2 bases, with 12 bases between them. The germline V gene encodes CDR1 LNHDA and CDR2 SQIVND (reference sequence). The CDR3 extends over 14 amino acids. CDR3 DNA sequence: TGTGCCAGTATGGTGGGGGCGGGCAATCAGCCCCAGCATTTT. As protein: CASMVGAGNQPQHF.

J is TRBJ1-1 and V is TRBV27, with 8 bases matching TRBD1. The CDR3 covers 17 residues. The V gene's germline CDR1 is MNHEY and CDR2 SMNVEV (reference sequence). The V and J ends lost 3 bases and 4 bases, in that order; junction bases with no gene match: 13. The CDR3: CASSLTAETGDVTEAFF. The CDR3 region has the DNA TGTGCCAGCAGTTTGACCGCGGAGACAGGGGATGTCACTGAAGCTTTCTTT.

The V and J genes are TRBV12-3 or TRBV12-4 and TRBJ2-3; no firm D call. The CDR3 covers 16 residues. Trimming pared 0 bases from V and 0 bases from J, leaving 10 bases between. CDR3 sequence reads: CASSLAFDGSTDTQYF. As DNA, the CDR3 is TGTGCCAGCAGTTTAGCGTTTGACGGGAGCACAGATACGCAGTATTTT.

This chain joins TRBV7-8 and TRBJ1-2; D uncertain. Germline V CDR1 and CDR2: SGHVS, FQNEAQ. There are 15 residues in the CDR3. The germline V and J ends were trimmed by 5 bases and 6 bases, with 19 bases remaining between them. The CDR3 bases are TGTGCCAGCAGCCACGAGAATCACCGCCTAGATGGCTACACCTTC. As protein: CASSHENHRLDGYTF.

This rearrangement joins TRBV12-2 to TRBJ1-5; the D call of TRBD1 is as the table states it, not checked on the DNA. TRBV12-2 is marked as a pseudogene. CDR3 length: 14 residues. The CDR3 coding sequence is TGTGCAAGTAAGGGGGAGAGTAGCAATCAGCCCCAGCATTTT. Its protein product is CASKGESSNQPQHF.

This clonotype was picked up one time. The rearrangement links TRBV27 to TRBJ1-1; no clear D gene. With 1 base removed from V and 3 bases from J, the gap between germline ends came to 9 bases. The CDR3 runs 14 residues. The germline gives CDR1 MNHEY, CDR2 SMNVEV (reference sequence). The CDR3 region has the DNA TGTGCCAGCAGTTTATGGCCCTCGGACACTGAAGCTTTCTTT. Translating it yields CASSLWPSDTEAFF.

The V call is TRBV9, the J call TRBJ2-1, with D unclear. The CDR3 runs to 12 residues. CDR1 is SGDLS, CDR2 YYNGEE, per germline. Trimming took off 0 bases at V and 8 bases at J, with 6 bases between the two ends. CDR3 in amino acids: CASSVDSDEQFF. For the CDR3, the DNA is TGTGCCAGCAGCGTAGACTCGGATGAGCAGTTCTTC.

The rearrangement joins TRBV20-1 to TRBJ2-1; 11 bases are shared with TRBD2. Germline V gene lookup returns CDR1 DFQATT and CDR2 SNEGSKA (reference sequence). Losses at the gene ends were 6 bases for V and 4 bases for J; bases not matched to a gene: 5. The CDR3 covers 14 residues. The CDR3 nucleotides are TGCAGTGCGGGGGGACTAGCGGAGTACAATGAGCAGTTCTTC. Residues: CSAGGLAEYNEQFF.

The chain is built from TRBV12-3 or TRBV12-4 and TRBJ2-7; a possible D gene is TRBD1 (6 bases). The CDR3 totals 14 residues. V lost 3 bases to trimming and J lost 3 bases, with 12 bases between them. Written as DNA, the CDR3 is TGTGCCAGCAGTTTCAGGGGATTCAACTACGAGCAGTACTTC. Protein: CASSFRGFNYEQYF.

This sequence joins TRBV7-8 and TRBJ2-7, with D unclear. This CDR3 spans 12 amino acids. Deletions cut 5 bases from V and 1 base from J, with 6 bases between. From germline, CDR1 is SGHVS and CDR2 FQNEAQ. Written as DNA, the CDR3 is TGTGCCAGCAGCATGCAGTCCTACGAGCAGTACTTC. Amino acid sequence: CASSMQSYEQYF.